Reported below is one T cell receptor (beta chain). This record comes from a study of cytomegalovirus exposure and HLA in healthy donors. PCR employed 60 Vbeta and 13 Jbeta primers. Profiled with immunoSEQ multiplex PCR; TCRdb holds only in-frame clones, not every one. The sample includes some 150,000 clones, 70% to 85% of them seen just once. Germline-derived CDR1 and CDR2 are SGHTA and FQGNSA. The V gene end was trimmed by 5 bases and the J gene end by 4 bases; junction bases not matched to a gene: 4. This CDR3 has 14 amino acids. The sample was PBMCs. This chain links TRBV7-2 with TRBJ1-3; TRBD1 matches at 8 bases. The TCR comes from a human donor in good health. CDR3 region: CASSGQGIGNTIYF. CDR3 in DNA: TGTGCCAGCAGCGGACAGGGAATAGGAAACACCATATATTTT.